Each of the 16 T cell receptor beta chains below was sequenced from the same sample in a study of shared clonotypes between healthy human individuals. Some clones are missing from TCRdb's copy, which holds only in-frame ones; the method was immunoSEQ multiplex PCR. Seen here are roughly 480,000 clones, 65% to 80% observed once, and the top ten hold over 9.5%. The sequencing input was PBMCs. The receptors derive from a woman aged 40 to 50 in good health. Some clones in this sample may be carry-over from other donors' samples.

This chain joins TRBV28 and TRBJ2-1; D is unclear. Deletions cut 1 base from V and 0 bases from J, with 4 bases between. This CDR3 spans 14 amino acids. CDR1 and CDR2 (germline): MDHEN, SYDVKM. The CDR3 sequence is CASSLFRSYNEQFF. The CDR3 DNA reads TGTGCCAGCAGTTTATTCCGCTCCTACAATGAGCAGTTCTTC.

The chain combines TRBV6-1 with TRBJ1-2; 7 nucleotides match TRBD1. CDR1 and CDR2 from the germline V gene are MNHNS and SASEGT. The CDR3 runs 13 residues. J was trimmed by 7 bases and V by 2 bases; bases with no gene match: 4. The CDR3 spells CASSEIGTAGYTF. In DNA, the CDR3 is TGTGCCAGCAGTGAAATTGGGACAGCTGGCTACACCTTC.

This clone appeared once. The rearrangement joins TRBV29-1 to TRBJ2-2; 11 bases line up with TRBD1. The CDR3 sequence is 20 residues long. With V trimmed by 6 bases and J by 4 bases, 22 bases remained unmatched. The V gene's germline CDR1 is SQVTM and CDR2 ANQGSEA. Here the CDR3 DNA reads TGCAGCGTCGCTACCGGGACAGGGGGGTCTGGCGGGAGGGTCACCGGGGAGCTGTTTTTT. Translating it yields CSVATGTGGSGGRVTGELFF.

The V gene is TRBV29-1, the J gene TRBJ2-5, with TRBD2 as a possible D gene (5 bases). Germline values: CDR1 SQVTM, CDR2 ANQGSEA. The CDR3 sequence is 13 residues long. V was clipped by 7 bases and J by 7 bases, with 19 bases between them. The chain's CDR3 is CSERTSTRGTQYF. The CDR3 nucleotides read TGCAGCGAACGAACTAGTACCCGAGGGACCCAGTACTTC.

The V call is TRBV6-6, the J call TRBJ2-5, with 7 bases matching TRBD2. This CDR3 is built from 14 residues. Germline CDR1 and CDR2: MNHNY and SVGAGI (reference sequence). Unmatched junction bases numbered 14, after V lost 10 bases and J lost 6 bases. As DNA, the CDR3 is TGTGCCACCAGGCCCCCGGGGGGAGGGCAGACCCAGTACTTC. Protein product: CATRPPGGGQTQYF.

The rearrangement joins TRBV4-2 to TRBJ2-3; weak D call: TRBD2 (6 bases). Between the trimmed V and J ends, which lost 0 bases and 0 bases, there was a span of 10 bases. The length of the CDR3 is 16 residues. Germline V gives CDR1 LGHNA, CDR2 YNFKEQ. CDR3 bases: TGTGCCAGCAGCCAAGATTGGGGGGATAGCACAGATACGCAGTATTTT. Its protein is CASSQDWGDSTDTQYF.

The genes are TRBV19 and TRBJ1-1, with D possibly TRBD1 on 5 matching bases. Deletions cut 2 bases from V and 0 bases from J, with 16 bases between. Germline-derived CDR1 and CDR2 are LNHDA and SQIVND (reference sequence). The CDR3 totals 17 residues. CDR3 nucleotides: TGTGCCAGTAGTATACCCCTCGGGGGGAGCATGAACACTGAAGCTTTCTTT. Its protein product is CASSIPLGGSMNTEAFF.

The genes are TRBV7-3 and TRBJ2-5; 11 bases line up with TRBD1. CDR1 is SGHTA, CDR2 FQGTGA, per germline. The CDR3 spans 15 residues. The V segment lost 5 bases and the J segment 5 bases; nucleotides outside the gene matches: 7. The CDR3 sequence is CASSGGTGGSETQYF. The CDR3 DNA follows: TGTGCCAGCAGCGGAGGGACAGGGGGTAGTGAGACCCAGTACTTC. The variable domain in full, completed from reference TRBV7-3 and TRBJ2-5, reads GAGVSQTPSNKVTEKGKYVELRCDPISGHTALYWYRQSLGQGPEFLIYFQGTGAADDSGLPNDRFFAVRPEGSVSTLKIQRTERGDSAVYLCASSGGTGGSETQYFGPGTRLLVL.

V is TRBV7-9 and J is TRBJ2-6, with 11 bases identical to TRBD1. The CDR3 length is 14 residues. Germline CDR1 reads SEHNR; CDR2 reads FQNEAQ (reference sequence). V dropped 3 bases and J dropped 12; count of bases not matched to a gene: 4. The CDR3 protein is CASSLPGQGVVLTF. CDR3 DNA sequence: TGTGCCAGCAGCTTGCCGGGACAGGGGGTCGTCCTGACTTTC.

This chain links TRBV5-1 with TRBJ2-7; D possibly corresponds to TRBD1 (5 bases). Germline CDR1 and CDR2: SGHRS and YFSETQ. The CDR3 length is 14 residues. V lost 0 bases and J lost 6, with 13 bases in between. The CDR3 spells CASSLGRARIEQYF. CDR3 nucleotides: TGCGCCAGCAGCTTGGGCAGGGCAAGGATCGAGCAGTACTTC.

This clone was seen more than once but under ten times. CDR3 sequence: CASSDQPGGQPQHF. The CDR3 DNA reads TGTGCCAGCAGTGACCAACCGGGTGGGCAGCCCCAGCATTTT. The V call is TRBV6-4, the J call TRBJ1-5; D uncertain. CDR1 is MRHNA and CDR2 is SNTAGT in the germline V gene. Trimming took 2 bases from V and 7 from J, leaving 12 bases between them. The CDR3 runs to 14 residues.

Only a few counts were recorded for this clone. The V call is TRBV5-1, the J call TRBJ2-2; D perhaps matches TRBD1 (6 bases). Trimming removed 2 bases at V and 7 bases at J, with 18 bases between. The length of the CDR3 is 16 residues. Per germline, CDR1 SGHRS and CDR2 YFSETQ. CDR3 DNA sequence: TGCGCCAGCAGCTTATATGGACAGCAATCGGGCGGGGAGCTGTTTTTT. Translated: CASSLYGQQSGGELFF.

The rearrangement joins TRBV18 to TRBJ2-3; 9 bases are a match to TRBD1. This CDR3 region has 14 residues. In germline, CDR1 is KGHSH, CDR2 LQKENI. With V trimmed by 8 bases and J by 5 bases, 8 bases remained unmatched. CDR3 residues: CASQPDRGQDTQYF. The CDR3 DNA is TGTGCCAGCCAACCGGACAGGGGTCAAGATACGCAGTATTTT.

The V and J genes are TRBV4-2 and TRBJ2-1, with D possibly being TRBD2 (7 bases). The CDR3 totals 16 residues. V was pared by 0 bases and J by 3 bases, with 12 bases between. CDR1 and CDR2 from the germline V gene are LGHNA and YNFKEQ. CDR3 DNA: TGTGCCAGCAGCCAAGAGGGGGGGGCCGTCTACAATGAGCAGTTCTTC. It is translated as CASSQEGGAVYNEQFF.

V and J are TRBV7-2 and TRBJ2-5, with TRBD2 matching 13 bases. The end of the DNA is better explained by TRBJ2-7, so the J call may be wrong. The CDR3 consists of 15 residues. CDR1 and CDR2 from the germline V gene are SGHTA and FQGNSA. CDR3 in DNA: TGTGCCAGCAGCCCACAAGGGACTAGCGGGATCGAGCAGTACTTC. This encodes CASSPQGTSGIEQYF.

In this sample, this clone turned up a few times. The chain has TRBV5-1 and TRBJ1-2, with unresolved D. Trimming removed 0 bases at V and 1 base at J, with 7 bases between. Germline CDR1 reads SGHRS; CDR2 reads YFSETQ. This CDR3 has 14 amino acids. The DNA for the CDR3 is TGCGCCAGCAGCTTGGGGACCGTTAACTATGGCTACACCTTC. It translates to CASSLGTVNYGYTF.